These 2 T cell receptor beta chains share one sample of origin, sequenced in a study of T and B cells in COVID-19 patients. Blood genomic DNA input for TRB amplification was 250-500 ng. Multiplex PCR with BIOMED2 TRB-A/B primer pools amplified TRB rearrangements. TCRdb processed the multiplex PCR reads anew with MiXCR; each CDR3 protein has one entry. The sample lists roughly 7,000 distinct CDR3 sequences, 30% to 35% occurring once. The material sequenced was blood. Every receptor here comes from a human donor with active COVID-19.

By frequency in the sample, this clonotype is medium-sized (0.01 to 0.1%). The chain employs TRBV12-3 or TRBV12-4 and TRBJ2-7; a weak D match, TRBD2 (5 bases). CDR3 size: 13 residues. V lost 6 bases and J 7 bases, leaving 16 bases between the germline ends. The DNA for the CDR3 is TGTGCCAGCAGCCCGGACCAGCGGAGGGAGCAGTACGTC. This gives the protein CASSPDQRREQYV.

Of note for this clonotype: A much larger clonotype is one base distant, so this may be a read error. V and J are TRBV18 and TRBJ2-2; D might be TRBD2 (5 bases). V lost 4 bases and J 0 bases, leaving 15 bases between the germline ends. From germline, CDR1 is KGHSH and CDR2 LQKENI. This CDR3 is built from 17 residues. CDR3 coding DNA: TGTGCCAGCTCACAGCGCGGGCAGGCTCCGAACACCGGGGAGCTGTTTTTT. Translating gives CASSQRGQAPNTGELFF.